Below, 23 T cell receptor beta chains from the same sample are listed, as sequenced in a study of T-cell memory formation after mild COVID-19. TCRdb re-analysed the 5' RACE reads in MiXCR, keeping a single row per CDR3 protein. This table has about 160,000 distinct CDR3 sequences, about 28% appearing once. The sequenced material came from PBMCs or a T cell subset sorted from them (not recorded which). All receptors come from an adult woman who had mild COVID-19 (a few samples of this study predate the infection). Cell type and time point are not known.

This clonotype came up a few times. As DNA, the CDR3 is TGTGCCTGGAGTTTGGGGGGGGCTTGGCAAGAGACCCAGTACTTC. The encoded protein is CAWSLGGAWQETQYF. The rearrangement links TRBV30 to TRBJ2-5; weak D call: TRBD2 (7 bases). The CDR3 is 15 residues long. Per the germline V gene, CDR1 is GTSNPN and CDR2 is SVGIG (reference sequence). V was pared by 2 bases and J by 2 bases, with 15 bases between.

This clonotype was picked up a small number of times. DNA of the CDR3: TGTGCCAGCAGCTTAGAGGGACTAGCGGTCTACAATGAGCAGTTCTTC. Encoded protein: CASSLEGLAVYNEQFF. The chain is built from TRBV7-8 and TRBJ2-1, with 11 bases that match TRBD2. J gave up 3 bases and V 1 base, and 2 bases lay outside the gene matches. This CDR3 is 16 amino acids long. CDR1 and CDR2 (germline): SGHVS, FQNEAQ.

In this sample, this clonotype turned up a few times. The gene calls are TRBV5-4 and TRBJ2-1; TRBD2 agrees at 10 bases. Germline CDR1 is SGHNT and CDR2 is YYREEE (reference sequence). Trimming cost V 0 bases and J 9 bases; bases outside gene matches: 12. The CDR3 loop spans 17 amino acids. Here the CDR3 reads CASSLGRSGRTGGEQFF. The CDR3 bases are TGTGCCAGCAGCTTGGGTCGTAGCGGGAGGACTGGGGGTGAGCAGTTCTTC.

The chain recombines TRBV20-1 with TRBJ2-7, with 8 positions matching TRBD1. Germline V gives CDR1 DFQATT, CDR2 SNEGSKA (reference sequence). The junction had 15 bases not matched to a gene; V was cut back by 3 bases and J by 2 bases. The length of the CDR3 is 17 residues. The CDR3 here is CSAREGTGLVGTYEQYF. For the CDR3, the DNA is TGCAGTGCTAGGGAGGGGACAGGATTAGTTGGGACCTACGAGCAGTACTTC.

The sample holds a few counts of this clonotype. The chain employs TRBV11-2 and TRBJ2-3; D perhaps matches TRBD1 (5 bases). There are 14 residues in the CDR3. The V gene lost 5 bases and the J gene lost 5 bases, with 14 bases spanning the gap. Germline V lookup: CDR1 SGHAT, CDR2 FQNNGV. CDR3 amino acids: CASSHSKGRDTQYF. DNA for the CDR3: TGTGCCAGCAGCCACTCAAAGGGGCGAGATACGCAGTATTTT. Using reference TRBV11-2 and TRBJ2-3 for the parts outside the CDR3, the full variable domain is EAGVAQSPRYKIIEKRQSVAFWCNPISGHATLYWYQQILGQGPKLLIQFQNNGVVDDSQLPKDRFSAERLKGVDSTLKIQPAKLEDSAVYLCASSHSKGRDTQYFGPGTRLTVL.

V usage is TRBV7-9 and J usage is TRBJ2-7; the D gene could be TRBD1 or TRBD2 (9 bases each). Germline V CDR1 and CDR2: SEHNR, FQNEAQ (reference sequence). Trimming took 4 bases from V and 9 from J, leaving 22 bases between them. The CDR3 is 15 amino acids. The CDR3 region is CASSSSGTGLVGQYF. The CDR3, as DNA: TGTGCCAGCAGCTCTAGCGGGACAGGGCTCGTCGGGCAGTACTTC.

This clonotype was picked up many times. The chain is built from TRBV6-2 or TRBV6-3 and TRBJ2-2; 10 nucleotides agree with TRBD2. The CDR3 contains 16 residues. V trimming: 2 bases; J trimming: 3 bases; junction bases outside the gene matches: 3. Germline CDR1 and CDR2: MNHEY and SVGEGT. CDR3 loop: CASSYGLAGDTGELFF. Written as DNA, the CDR3 is TGTGCCAGCAGTTACGGCCTAGCGGGAGACACCGGGGAGCTGTTTTTT.

This clonotype was picked up a small number of times. The gene calls are TRBV11-2 and TRBJ2-5; 10 nucleotides match TRBD1. This CDR3 region has 14 residues. Germline V gene sequence: CDR1 SGHAT, CDR2 FQNNGV. V was clipped by 3 bases and J by 5 bases; unmatched bases: 3. CDR3 in DNA: TGTGCCAGCAGCTTCGGGACAGGGGTGGAGACCCAGTACTTC. Amino acid sequence: CASSFGTGVETQYF.

This clonotype was seen a few times. The genes are TRBV7-3 and TRBJ2-1; D call uncertain. This CDR3 is built from 15 residues. Trimming removed 0 bases from V and 2 bases from J, with 8 bases in between. In germline, CDR1 is SGHTA, CDR2 FQGTGA. CDR3 in amino acids: CASSLTAVTYNEQFF. CDR3 nucleotide sequence: TGTGCCAGCAGCTTAACGGCAGTAACCTACAATGAGCAGTTCTTC.

The chain employs TRBV4-1 and TRBJ2-3; D is unclear. Germline-derived CDR1 and CDR2 are MGHRA and YSYEKL. The V end lost 4 bases, the J end lost 3 bases, and 14 bases lay between the germline ends. This CDR3 is 15 amino acids long. The CDR3 sequence: CASSLPSDLTDTQYF. CDR3 DNA: TGCGCCAGCAGCCTACCAAGCGACTTAACAGATACGCAGTATTTT.

CDR3 coding DNA: TGTGCCAGCAGTAAGGACACCTATGGCTACACCTTC. Its protein is CASSKDTYGYTF. The gene calls are TRBV12-3 or TRBV12-4 and TRBJ1-2; a weak D match, TRBD1 (5 bases). The CDR3 is 12 amino acids. Trimming removed 5 bases at V and 4 bases at J, with 8 bases between.

This CDR3 is CASSQVGGTGAYEQYF. Here the CDR3 DNA reads TGTGCCAGCAGCCAAGTTGGAGGGACAGGGGCATACGAGCAGTACTTC. V usage is TRBV14 and J usage is TRBJ2-7, with 10 positions matching TRBD1. After removal of 1 base from V and 4 bases from J, the junction contained 7 bases not matched to a gene. The CDR3 covers 16 residues. The V gene's germline CDR1 is SGHDN and CDR2 FVKESK.

The J gene is TRBJ2-6, the V gene TRBV15, with D maybe TRBD1 (5 bases). There are 18 residues in the CDR3. Germline CDR1 is LNHNV and CDR2 is YYDKDF (reference sequence). V was shortened by 0 bases and J by 0 bases, with 12 bases between the two germline ends. The CDR3: CATSRDRAMFSGANVLTF. For the CDR3, the DNA is TGTGCCACCAGCAGAGACAGGGCTATGTTCTCTGGGGCCAACGTCCTGACTTTC.

J is TRBJ1-1 and V is TRBV7-9; D is undetermined. V was clipped by 1 base and J by 1 base, with 7 bases between them. The CDR3 extends over 14 amino acids. Germline V gene lookup returns CDR1 SEHNR and CDR2 FQNEAQ (reference sequence). CDR3 protein: CASSLEIANTEAFF. CDR3 DNA sequence: TGTGCCAGCAGCTTAGAGATAGCGAACACTGAAGCTTTCTTT.

The CDR3 sequence is CASSLPRQGLYTF. The CDR3 DNA reads TGTGCCAGCAGCTTACCCAGGCAGGGCCTCTACACCTTC. V gene TRBV7-9 combines with J gene TRBJ1-2, with D possibly TRBD1 on 5 matching bases. This CDR3 region has 13 residues. V lost 2 bases to trimming and J lost 10 bases, with 14 bases between them. Per the germline V gene, CDR1 is SEHNR and CDR2 is FQNEAQ (reference sequence).

In this sample, this clonotype turned up a few times. The chain has TRBV12-3 or TRBV12-4 and TRBJ1-5, with a weak D call TRBD1 (5 bases). The CDR3 covers 16 residues. The V end was cut by 5 bases, the J end by 3 bases, with 17 bases between. CDR3: CASSPPTQGINQPQHF. The CDR3 DNA reads as TGTGCCAGCAGTCCGCCGACCCAGGGTATCAATCAGCCCCAGCATTTT.

This clonotype was counted between two and nine times. This chain connects TRBV10-3 to TRBJ2-7; D gene uncertain. The CDR3 extends over 12 amino acids. The ends were cut back, 8 bases at V and 3 bases at J, with 11 bases in the middle. Germline CDR1 is ENHRY and CDR2 is SYGVKD. The CDR3 DNA reads as TGTGCCATCGGGCCCTCAAACTACGAGCAGTACTTC. Its translation: CAIGPSNYEQYF.

The chain joins TRBV6-5 to TRBJ1-2, with D maybe TRBD1 (5 bases). This CDR3 has 15 residues. The V gene lost 4 bases and the J gene lost 2 bases, with 14 bases spanning the gap. Germline V gene lookup returns CDR1 MNHEY and CDR2 SVGAGI. CDR3 sequence: CASSLLRGRNYGYTF. DNA of the CDR3: TGTGCCAGCAGTTTACTGCGGGGCAGAAACTATGGCTACACCTTC.

This clonotype occurred many times. The J gene is TRBJ1-5, the V gene TRBV5-6, with D possibly matching TRBD1 (6 bases). Trimming took 2 bases from V and 5 from J, leaving 8 bases between them. In germline, CDR1 is SGHDT, CDR2 YYEEEE. The CDR3 runs to 13 residues. CDR3: CASSLAGDQPQHF. CDR3 sequence (DNA): TGTGCCAGCAGCTTAGCAGGGGATCAGCCCCAGCATTTT.

This chain joins TRBV6-5 and TRBJ1-5; TRBD1 matches at 7 bases. Germline CDR1 MNHEY, CDR2 SVGAGI. With V trimmed by 7 bases and J by 3 bases, 3 bases remained unmatched. This CDR3 region has 13 residues. This CDR3 reads CASKTGVNQPQHF. Written as DNA, the CDR3 is TGTGCCAGCAAAACAGGGGTCAATCAGCCCCAGCATTTT.

V gene TRBV24-1 combines with J gene TRBJ1-2, with a possible D match to TRBD1 (6 bases). This CDR3 comprises 12 residues. The V gene lost 4 bases and the J gene lost 8 bases, with 10 bases spanning the gap. The germline V gene has CDR1 KGHDR and CDR2 SFDVKD. CDR3 loop: CATSEQGGGYTF. The CDR3 nucleotides read TGTGCCACCAGTGAACAGGGAGGGGGCTACACCTTC.

This chain links TRBV25-1 with TRBJ2-7, with D unclear. The CDR3 totals 12 residues. Germline V gene sequence: CDR1 MGHDK, CDR2 SYGVNS. With 4 bases removed from V and 1 base from J, the gap between germline ends came to 5 bases. The CDR3 nucleotides read TGTGCCAGCAGTGCCGGGTCCTACGAGCAGTACTTC. Protein sequence: CASSAGSYEQYF.

The V call is TRBV29-1, the J call TRBJ2-2; 8 positions agree with TRBD2. Trimming at V came to 6 bases and at J to 7 bases, leaving 4 bases not matched to a gene. Germline V gene data show CDR1 as SQVTM and CDR2 as ANQGSEA. CDR3 size: 12 residues. The CDR3 nucleotides are TGCAGCGTAGCCCGGGAGGGCGGGGAGCTGTTTTTT. Residues: CSVAREGGELFF.